This TCR beta chain was found in a study of cytomegalovirus exposure and HLA in healthy donors. Study-wide findings and caveats: Compared with the approximately 680-donor mean, an Asian-associated ancestry cluster reportedly had fewer N-insertions, according to a later analysis. Later on, analysis showed that most CMV-associated TCR beta chains appeared to be HLA-restricted. The study reported that TCR beta sequences accurately predicted HLA-A and HLA-B alleles in most subjects.

With 60 Vbeta and 13 Jbeta primers, the PCR was carried out. The repertoire was sequenced with immunoSEQ multiplex PCR; TCRdb's copy has only in-frame clones and lacks some. The sample consists of tens of thousands of clones, about 70% of them appearing once. Germline trimming cut 4 bases from V and 8 bases from J; bases unmatched to any gene: 12. Germline loops: CDR1 SGHTA, CDR2 FQGNSA. The CDR3 runs 16 residues. Remarks on this clone: What it binds is not known.

This sequence joins TRBV7-2 and TRBJ2-3; TRBD2 matches at 10 bases. The sample consisted of PBMCs. The sequence came from a middle-aged man in good health and CMV-seropositive. The CDR3 loop is CASSSPSSGGAGTQYF. The CDR3 DNA follows: TGTGCCAGCAGCTCCCCGTCGAGCGGGGGGGCCGGTACGCAGTATTTT. Variable domain in full (rest from reference TRBV7-2 and TRBJ2-3): GAGVSQSPSNKVTEKGKDVELRCDPISGHTALYWYRQSLGQGLEFLIYFQGNSAPDKSGLPSDRFSAERTGGSVSTLTIQRTQQEDSAVYLCASSSPSSGGAGTQYFGPGTRLTVL.